The T cell receptor (beta chain) described here comes from a study of sequential checkpoint blockade in melanoma. Study information: Both treatment sequences were followed by maintenance nivolumab.

Treatment of the sample: randomized to nivolumab then ipilimumab (arm A) or the reverse (arm B). PBMC sorting kept live CD3+CD8+ cells without CD19 or CD56. Clones were read by immunoSEQ multiplex PCR, and TCRdb kept only the in-frame ones, dropping some. Of approximately 31,000 clones in the sample, around nine tenths were seen once. The germline V and J ends were trimmed by 0 bases and 4 bases, with 10 bases remaining between them. Per the germline V gene, CDR1 is PRHDT and CDR2 is FYEKMQ (reference sequence). The CDR3 is 14 amino acids. This receptor was taken from a human donor with melanoma. The V gene is TRBV13, the J gene TRBJ2-7; perhaps TRBD1 as D (6 bases). The starting material was CD8+ T cells sorted from blood (inferred from file names), obtained from a patient given nivolumab and ipilimumab in sequence. CDR3 protein: CASSLGGTPYEQYF. Written as DNA, the CDR3 is TGTGCCAGCAGCTTAGGGGGGACACCTTACGAGCAGTACTTC.